Only a few counts were recorded for the clone carrying this T cell receptor beta chain. This sample is drawn from a study of blood T cell repertoires in COVID-19. This table comes from immunoSEQ multiplex PCR, and its TCRdb copy is limited to in-frame clones, with some not included. The table lists over 100,000 clones, approximately 87% of them singletons. Sequenced sample: peripheral blood. The TCR sequence derives from a woman aged 55-69 years with acute or convalescent COVID-19.

CDR3 nucleotides: TGTGCCAGCAGCGCCGGGACTAGTCGCTACGAGCAGTACTTC. Translated, it gives CASSAGTSRYEQYF. The chain recombines TRBV6-5 with TRBJ2-7, with 8 bases lining up with TRBD2. CDR1 and CDR2 (germline): MNHEY, SVGAGI. The length of the CDR3 is 14 residues. The ends lost 6 bases at V and 3 bases at J; junction bases unmatched: 7.